Each of the 17 T cell receptor beta chains below was sequenced from the same sample in a study of T cells in Graves' hyperthyroidism and ophthalmopathy. Amplification targeted TCR beta CDR3 regions from RNA transcripts. The TCR CDR3 first-round RT-PCR relied on the HTBI primer set. TCRdb itself ran the multiplex PCR reads through MiXCR, one entry per CDR3 protein. The table lists under 400,000 distinct CDR3 sequences, around 23% of them singletons. What was sequenced was blood. The receptors originated from a woman in her 50s with Graves' hyperthyroidism.

The table lists this clonotype with many counts. V usage is TRBV20-1 and J usage is TRBJ2-7, with 9 bases lining up with TRBD1. V shed 5 bases, J shed 5 bases, and the junction held 10 bases outside the gene matches. The CDR3 loop spans 14 amino acids. In germline, CDR1 is DFQATT, CDR2 SNEGSKA (reference sequence). The CDR3 here is CSALGGTGSNEQYF. The CDR3, as DNA: TGCAGTGCTTTAGGGGGGACAGGGTCCAACGAGCAGTACTTC.

This clonotype was picked up many times. J is TRBJ2-3 and V is TRBV4-2; 10 bases fit TRBD1. Germline CDR1 and CDR2: LGHNA and YNFKEQ. Trimming removed 0 bases from V and 2 bases from J; junction bases left unmatched: 2. The CDR3 totals 16 residues. DNA of the CDR3: TGTGCCAGCAGCCAAGAGGGACAGGGGTCCACAGATACGCAGTATTTT. Encoded protein: CASSQEGQGSTDTQYF.

CDR3: CASSLFSAGGRNEQFF. The CDR3 nucleotides are TGTGCCAGCAGCCTTTTTAGCGCGGGGGGGCGAAATGAGCAGTTCTTC. This rearrangement joins TRBV3-1 to TRBJ2-1; 9 bases line up with TRBD2. The CDR3 is made up of 16 amino acids. The V segment lost 4 bases and the J segment 7 bases; nucleotides outside the gene matches: 11. CDR1 is LGHDT, CDR2 YNNKEL, per germline (reference sequence).

This clonotype was recorded a few times. Being one base from a much bigger clone, this may be a read error. The CDR3 DNA reads TGCAGTGCTAGTTGGCAAGGTGAGCAGTACTTC. This translates into CSASWQGEQYF. The chain joins TRBV20-1 to TRBJ2-7; no reliable D call. The CDR3 consists of 11 residues. Trimming removed 3 bases from V and 7 bases from J, with 10 bases in between. CDR1 is DFQATT and CDR2 is SNEGSKA in the germline V gene (reference sequence).

There are many counts of this clonotype. The rearrangement joins TRBV2 to TRBJ1-5; 8 bases are shared with TRBD1. The CDR3 has 14 residues. V shed 3 bases and J 7 bases; nucleotides not matched to a gene: 5. Germline CDR1 reads SNHLY; CDR2 reads FYNNEI. CDR3 in amino acids: CASSDSGGRQPQHF. In DNA form, the CDR3 reads TGTGCCAGCAGTGATTCAGGGGGCAGACAGCCCCAGCATTTT. The entire variable domain, with the rest obtained from reference TRBV2 and TRBJ1-5, is as follows: EPEVTQTPSHQVTQMGQEVILRCVPISNHLYFYWYRQILGQKVEFLVSFYNNEISEKSEIFDDQFSVERPDGSNFTLKIRSTKLEDSAMYFCASSDSGGRQPQHFGDGTRLSIL.

This chain links TRBV10-3 with TRBJ2-5; maybe TRBD2 (6 bases). V shed 11 bases and J shed 2 bases, with 15 bases lying between them. Per the germline V gene, CDR1 is ENHRY and CDR2 is SYGVKD. This CDR3 comprises 13 residues. The DNA of the CDR3 is TGTGCCTCCCATAGCGGTCTTCAAGAGACCCAGTACTTC. As protein: CASHSGLQETQYF.

This clonotype was picked up a small number of times. The chain combines TRBV5-1 with TRBJ1-1; D is perhaps TRBD1 (5 bases). Trimming removed 0 bases at V and 4 bases at J, with 13 bases between. The germline gives CDR1 SGHRS, CDR2 YFSETQ. The CDR3 sequence is 15 residues long. The CDR3 here is CASSLVGAGSTEAFF. In DNA, the CDR3 is TGCGCCAGCAGCTTGGTTGGGGCAGGGTCCACTGAAGCTTTCTTT.

This clonotype was recorded a few times. The rearrangement links TRBV5-1 to TRBJ2-1, with TRBD1 identical over 10 bases. The CDR3 is 19 residues long. CDR1 is SGHRS, CDR2 YFSETQ, per germline. The ends lost 0 bases at V and 3 bases at J; junction bases unmatched: 12. The CDR3 sequence is CASSLAVGTGVGDYNEQFF. The CDR3 DNA sequence: TGCGCCAGCAGCTTGGCCGTGGGGACAGGGGTTGGAGACTACAATGAGCAGTTCTTC. Full variable domain (missing parts from reference TRBV5-1 and TRBJ2-1): KAGVTQTPRYLIKTRGQQVTLSCSPISGHRSVSWYQQTPGQGLQFLFEYFSETQRNKGNFPGRFSGRQFSNSRSEMNVSTLELGDSALYLCASSLAVGTGVGDYNEQFFGPGTRLTVL.

This clonotype was recorded a few times. The chain couples TRBV11-2 to TRBJ1-6, with 7 bases matching TRBD1. This CDR3 contains 14 residues. The V segment lost 0 bases and the J segment 15 bases; nucleotides outside the gene matches: 8. The germline V gene encodes CDR1 SGHAT and CDR2 FQNNGV. CDR3 protein: CASSLEGTAKGLHF. The CDR3 coding sequence is TGTGCCAGCAGCTTAGAAGGGACAGCTAAAGGCCTCCACTTT.

The V call is TRBV9, the J call TRBJ2-2; D perhaps matches TRBD1 (5 bases). V lost 3 bases, J lost 5 bases, and 11 bases lay in between. Per germline, CDR1 SGDLS and CDR2 YYNGEE. CDR3 length: 14 residues. In DNA form, the CDR3 reads TGTGCCAGCAGCGCTAAGGGGTCGACCGGGGAGCTGTTTTTT. Translated, it gives CASSAKGSTGELFF. The complete variable domain, with remaining parts taken from reference TRBV9 and TRBJ2-2, reads DSGVTQTPKHLITATGQRVTLRCSPRSGDLSVYWYQQSLDQGLQFLIQYYNGEERAKGNILERFSAQQFPDLHSELNLSSLELGDSALYFCASSAKGSTGELFFGEGSRLTVL.

CDR3 nucleotides: TGCAGTGCTAGAGCACCGGGGAAGACAGATACGCAGTATTTT. Translation: CSARAPGKTDTQYF. V is TRBV20-1 and J is TRBJ2-3; maybe TRBD2 (5 bases). CDR1 is DFQATT and CDR2 is SNEGSKA in the germline V gene (reference sequence). V lost 1 base, J lost 3 bases, and 11 bases lay in between. The CDR3 covers 14 residues.

The sample holds many counts of this clonotype. This sequence joins TRBV2 and TRBJ1-1, with unresolved D. Germline CDR1 SNHLY, CDR2 FYNNEI. The CDR3 contains 12 residues. With 3 bases removed from V and 11 bases from J, the gap between germline ends came to 13 bases. The DNA for the CDR3 is TGTGCCAGCAGTGATGGGCATTGGGCCGCTTTCTTT. It yields the protein CASSDGHWAAFF.

This clonotype was seen only a few times. The J gene is TRBJ1-2, the V gene TRBV14; D may be TRBD1 (5 bases). Between the trimmed V and J ends, which lost 1 base and 8 bases, there was a span of 11 bases. The CDR3 runs 13 residues. Germline assignment: CDR1 SGHDN and CDR2 FVKESK. The CDR3 is CASSQAQGGGYTF. CDR3 in DNA: TGTGCCAGCAGCCAAGCTCAGGGAGGCGGCTACACCTTC.

The chain links TRBV25-1 to TRBJ1-2; no clear D gene. Germline V gene data show CDR1 as MGHDK and CDR2 as SYGVNS. The CDR3 totals 13 residues. The germline V and J ends were trimmed by 0 bases and 11 bases, with 13 bases remaining between them. The CDR3 nucleotides are TGTGCCAGCAGTGAATATATAGGGCTGGCGTACACCTTC. It is translated as CASSEYIGLAYTF.

This clonotype was counted at least ten times. Its ends do not fully match the called genes, so a read error is possible. The genes are TRBV10-3 and TRBJ1-6; 8 nucleotides line up with TRBD1. Germline V CDR1 and CDR2: ENHRY, SYGVKD. The CDR3 loop spans 12 amino acids. As DNA, the CDR3 is TGTGCCATCAGCGCCCTAGGCTGGGACAGGAACTTT. It is translated as CAISALGWDRNF.

This clonotype was found many times. The chain recombines TRBV18 with TRBJ1-5, with D uncertain. Germline-derived CDR1 and CDR2 are KGHSH and LQKENI. Trimming stripped 4 bases from V and 9 bases from J, with 13 bases between. This CDR3 has 13 amino acids. The CDR3 sequence is CASSQDRETPQHF. The CDR3 nucleotides read TGTGCCAGCTCACAAGACCGGGAGACGCCCCAGCATTTT.

This clonotype was recorded at least ten times. The rearrangement links TRBV2 to TRBJ1-1, with TRBD1 as a possible D gene (5 bases). Trimming removed 6 bases from V and 0 bases from J, with 14 bases in between. The CDR3 spans 15 residues. In germline, CDR1 is SNHLY, CDR2 FYNNEI. This CDR3 is CASRPAGTLNTEAFF. The CDR3 bases are TGTGCCAGCAGGCCGGCAGGGACTTTGAACACTGAAGCTTTCTTT.